This T cell receptor (beta chain) was sequenced in a study of T cells in Graves' hyperthyroidism and ophthalmopathy. Overall study findings and caveats: Ophthalmopathy was told apart from stable hyperthyroidism by a 13 V-J model. Most expanded thyroid clonotypes above 0.001 recurred in blood.

Trimming cost V 2 bases and J 1 base, with 10 bases left between them. CDR1 KGHSH and CDR2 LQKENI come from the germline V gene. The CDR3 has 15 amino acids. Of note for this clonotype: Its target is not known.

RNA transcripts gave rise to amplified TCR beta CDR3 regions. First-round RT-PCR targeting the TCR CDR3 was performed with the HTBI primer set. MiXCR was run by TCRdb on the multiplex PCR reads, yielding one entry per CDR3 protein. The sample has fewer than 300,000 distinct CDR3 sequences, roughly 15% seen once; the top ten hold 30% to 35%. The gene calls are TRBV18 and TRBJ2-3; D may be TRBD2 (5 bases). Sequencing was done on a sample of blood. This clonotype was obtained from a woman between 45 and 60 years old with Graves' hyperthyroidism that later progressed to Graves' ophthalmopathy. CDR3 sequence: CASSPGRVGTDTQYF. In DNA, the CDR3 is TGTGCCAGCTCACCAGGGCGGGTTGGCACAGATACGCAGTATTTT.